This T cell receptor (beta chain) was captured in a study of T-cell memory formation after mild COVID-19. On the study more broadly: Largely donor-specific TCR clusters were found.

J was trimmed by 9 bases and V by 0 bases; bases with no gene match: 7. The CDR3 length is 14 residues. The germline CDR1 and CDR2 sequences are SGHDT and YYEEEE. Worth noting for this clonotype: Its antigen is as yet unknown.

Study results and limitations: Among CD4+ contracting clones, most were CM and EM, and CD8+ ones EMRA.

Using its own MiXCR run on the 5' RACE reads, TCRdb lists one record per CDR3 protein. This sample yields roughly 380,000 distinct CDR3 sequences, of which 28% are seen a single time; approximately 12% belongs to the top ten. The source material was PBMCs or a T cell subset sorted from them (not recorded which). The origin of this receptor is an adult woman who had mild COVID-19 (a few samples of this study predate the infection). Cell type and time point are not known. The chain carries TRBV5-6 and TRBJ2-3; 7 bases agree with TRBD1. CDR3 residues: CASSLDNRQGTQYF. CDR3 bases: TGTGCCAGCAGCTTGGACAACCGACAGGGAACGCAGTATTTT.